The clone carrying this TCR beta chain was counted many times. Its cognate antigen is unknown. The data were obtained in a study of regulatory T cells in long-lasting Graves disease. TCR beta libraries were built with iRepertoire HTBI primers and Arm-PCR of CDR3 regions. TCRdb reanalysed the multiplex PCR reads using MiXCR and keeps one entry per CDR3 protein. This table has about 540,000 distinct CDR3 sequences, 13% appearing once. The sample's time point: newly diagnosed GD, antithyroid drugs for less than 3 months. There was RNA extracted from PBMCs, and the TCR library was made from it. General observations from the study: The study found lower TCR diversity in persistent Graves' patients than in newly diagnosed ones.

This sample also appeared in a second study, on T cells in Graves' hyperthyroidism and ophthalmopathy. That source reports: Peripheral blood also featured most of the thyroid clonotypes expanded above 0.001. A model built on 13 V-J features separated ophthalmopathy from stable hyperthyroidism.

Sequences were derived from peripheral blood mononuclear cells (PBMCs), sampled at new diagnosis, from a patient treated with antithyroid drugs. The receptor was isolated from a man younger than 40 with Graves disease.

DNA for the CDR3: TGTGCCAGTAGTCGAGGGGGCGCAGGCAATCAGCCCCAGCATTTT. Amino acids: CASSRGGAGNQPQHF. The genes are TRBV19 and TRBJ1-5, with 7 bases that match TRBD1. The germline gives CDR1 LNHDA, CDR2 SQIVND (reference sequence). CDR3 length: 15 residues. V trimming: 5 bases; J trimming: 2 bases; junction bases outside the gene matches: 6. Variable domain in full (rest from reference TRBV19 and TRBJ1-5): DGGITQSPKYLFRKEGQNVTLSCEQNLNHDAMYWYRQDPGQGLRLIYYSQIVNDFQKGDIAEGYSVSREKKESFPLTVTSAQKNPTAFYLCASSRGGAGNQPQHFGDGTRLSIL.